These T cell receptor beta chains were read from a single sample in a study of T cell changes during pregnancy in multiple sclerosis. The table came from immunoSEQ multiplex PCR; TCRdb's copy has only in-frame clones and leaves some out. The table shows tens of thousands of clones, with about nine tenths occurring only once. The specimen comprised CD4+ T cells from peripheral blood mononuclear cells, sampled before pregnancy. The receptors here all came from a female donor with multiple sclerosis, enrolled in a pregnancy study. The CDR3 runs from the conserved cysteine through the conserved F or W. Clone size is shown for a subset of rows, as once, few, many or a class of expanded clone.

len: 12; abundance: -; v_gene: TRBV7-9; CDR3aa: CASSPQGETQYF
len: 14; abundance: -; v_gene: TRBV7-3; CDR3aa: CASSTDTAGDTQYF
len: 16; abundance: -; v_gene: TRBV18; CDR3aa: CASSPVARGNTGELFF
len: 15; abundance: -; v_gene: TRBV18; CDR3aa: CASSPTTDSGNTIYF
len: 16; abundance: -; v_gene: TRBV5-5; CDR3aa: CASSGAGTGDIYGYTF
len: 13; abundance: -; v_gene: TRBV6-6; CDR3aa: CASSYRDNYEQYF
len: 13; abundance: -; v_gene: TRBV29-1; CDR3aa: CSVESKASGEQYF
len: 14; abundance: -; v_gene: TRBV5-5; CDR3aa: CASSIQGVGETQYF
len: 12; abundance: -; v_gene: TRBV30; CDR3aa: CAWAGQSYGYTF
len: 14; abundance: -; v_gene: TRBV30; CDR3aa: CAWSIGTGPNTIYF
len: 16; abundance: -; v_gene: TRBV5-1; CDR3aa: CASSSGDRWRNTEAFF
len: 15; abundance: -; v_gene: TRBV7-6; CDR3aa: CASSLVGRGRDEQYF
len: 17; abundance: once; v_gene: TRBV4-3; CDR3aa: CASSQDLGSGSGNTIYF
len: 13; abundance: -; v_gene: TRBV7-2; CDR3aa: CASSPFTYNEQFF
len: 15; abundance: -; v_gene: TRBV19; CDR3aa: CASSTTGQSTTEQYF
len: 15; abundance: -; v_gene: TRBV9; CDR3aa: CASSPRTGGGETQYF
len: 14; abundance: -; v_gene: TRBV4-3; CDR3aa: CASSQVGFSYEQYF
len: 14; abundance: -; v_gene: TRBV11-3; CDR3aa: CASSLAGGSYEQYF
len: 14; abundance: -; v_gene: TRBV27; CDR3aa: CASSFGRSSYEQYF
len: 18; abundance: -; v_gene: TRBV19; CDR3aa: CASSIERTSGAFRETQYF
len: 15; abundance: -; v_gene: TRBV5-6; CDR3aa: CASSLAGVYNYGYTF
len: 14; abundance: -; v_gene: TRBV25-1; CDR3aa: CASSEDGRGETQYF
len: 13; abundance: -; v_gene: TRBV29-1; CDR3aa: CSAGRGGRNEQFF
len: 16; abundance: -; v_gene: TRBV6-4; CDR3aa: CASSVLAGGSADTQYF
len: 11; abundance: -; v_gene: TRBV20-1; CDR3aa: CSARVGSEQYF
len: 15; abundance: -; v_gene: TRBV2; CDR3aa: CASSAYRGPQETQYF
len: 13; abundance: -; v_gene: TRBV30; CDR3aa: CAWTSQGGQPQHF
len: 15; abundance: -; v_gene: TRBV6-5; CDR3aa: CASSYSSLTNEKLFF
len: 13; abundance: few; v_gene: TRBV5-1; CDR3aa: CASSLEGEETQYF
len: 13; abundance: -; v_gene: TRBV7-9; CDR3aa: CASSPDRVYGYTF
len: 15; abundance: -; v_gene: TRBV7-3; CDR3aa: CASSLGDPGQETQYF
len: 14; abundance: -; v_gene: TRBV4-1; CDR3aa: CASSRQVGYNEQFF
len: 15; abundance: -; v_gene: TRBV5-4; CDR3aa: CASSSAGDSNQPQHF
len: 16; abundance: -; v_gene: TRBV5-1; CDR3aa: CASSWGEGEGTDTQYF
len: 14; abundance: -; v_gene: TRBV2; CDR3aa: CASSGSTANTEAFF
len: 16; abundance: -; v_gene: TRBV5-1; CDR3aa: CASSPWGGLRNTEAFF
len: 13; abundance: -; v_gene: TRBV19; CDR3aa: CASGGTGDPEQFF
len: 15; abundance: -; v_gene: TRBV6-5; CDR3aa: CASSYQGLAQETQYF
len: 15; abundance: once; v_gene: TRBV7-2; CDR3aa: CASSFIRGTKNIQYF
len: 14; abundance: -; v_gene: TRBV7-2; CDR3aa: CASSFSGGQETQYF
len: 15; abundance: -; v_gene: TRBV25-1; CDR3aa: CASRGQEKNTGELFF
len: 16; abundance: -; v_gene: TRBV4-2; CDR3aa: CASSQGPAGGVYEQYF
len: 16; abundance: once; v_gene: TRBV6-1; CDR3aa: CASSVIQGAMNTEAFF
len: 14; abundance: -; v_gene: TRBV19; CDR3aa: CASSIDRGTDTQYF
len: 14; abundance: -; v_gene: TRBV7-2; CDR3aa: CASSVTYRDTEAFF